This T cell receptor (beta chain) was found in a study of T-cell memory formation after mild COVID-19. Unmatched junction bases numbered 3, after V lost 5 bases and J lost 0 bases. The CDR3 contains 15 residues. From the 5' RACE reads, TCRdb called clonotypes with MiXCR, one entry per CDR3 protein. The table lists about 620,000 distinct CDR3 sequences, more than 15% of them singletons. This clonotype was counted at least ten times. Source material: PBMCs or a T cell subset sorted from them (not recorded which). This TCR derives from an adult woman who had mild COVID-19 (a few samples of this study predate the infection). Cell type and time point are not known. The chain combines TRBV12-3 or TRBV12-4 with TRBJ2-1; 8 bases match TRBD2. CDR3 nucleotides: TGTGCCAGCAGTCGGAGCGGGAGCTCCTACAATGAGCAGTTCTTC. Translating gives CASSRSGSSYNEQFF.